This TCR beta chain was sequenced during a study of identical twins. Overall study results and limits: There were fewer insertions in abundant cord blood beta clonotypes, but memory repertoires showed no such pattern. Models underestimated how often monozygotic twins shared out-of-frame TCR alpha. Out-of-frame beta chain sequences displayed weaker excess sharing between twins. Shared out-of-frame alpha sequences (those common to twins) showed excess low generation probability.

Germline V gives CDR1 SQVTM, CDR2 ANQGSEA. CDR3 length: 16 amino acids. V dropped 3 bases and J dropped 3; count of bases not matched to a gene: 9. TCRdb reprocessed the 5' RACE reads via MiXCR and lists one record per CDR3 protein. Among hundreds of thousands of distinct CDR3 sequences listed, over 8% were seen once. As regards this clonotype: The antigen is not known.

The chain links TRBV29-1 to TRBJ2-7, with 12 bases fitting TRBD1. The sequenced material came from memory (CD45RO+) T cells sorted from blood. The TCR was taken from a woman younger than 30 in good health. The CDR3 nucleotides read TGCAGCGTTGAGGGGGGACAGGGGGCTAATAACTACGAGCAGTACTTC. Protein product: CSVEGGQGANNYEQYF.